What follows are 17 T cell receptor beta chains derived from one specimen sequenced in a study of shared T cell receptors in the human thymus. TCRdb's copy holds only in-frame clones and misses some; the assay was immunoSEQ multiplex PCR. The sample lists hundreds of thousands of clones, 87% occurring once. These data also formed part of another study, on human thymus T cells.

Specimen: thymocytes. The origin of the receptors is a boy younger than two with a congenital heart defect.

This sequence joins TRBV6-1 and TRBJ1-2; weak D call: TRBD1 (6 bases). V gave up 4 bases and J gave up 7 bases, with 13 bases separating them. The CDR3 loop spans 13 amino acids. Germline assignment: CDR1 MNHNS and CDR2 SASEGT. CDR3 amino acids: CASSARGKGGYTF. The CDR3 nucleotides are TGTGCCAGCAGTGCGAGGGGGAAAGGTGGCTACACCTTC.

This clone was found once. This rearrangement joins TRBV10-2 to TRBJ2-7; possibly TRBD2 for D (6 bases). The CDR3 extends over 16 amino acids. V lost 2 bases, J lost 1 base, and 15 bases lay in between. Per germline, CDR1 WSHSY and CDR2 SAAADI. The CDR3 DNA reads as TGCGCCAGCAGTGAGCCCATCGTCCGGGGGTCCTACGAGCAGTACTTC. Its protein product is CASSEPIVRGSYEQYF.

The CDR3 region has the DNA TGTGCCAGTAGTAGGACGGCGGGGAATCAGCCCCAGCATTTT. This translates into CASSRTAGNQPQHF. The chain links TRBV19 to TRBJ1-5; D uncertain. V dropped 4 bases and J dropped 4 bases, with 11 bases sitting between them. Germline-derived CDR1 and CDR2 are LNHDA and SQIVND (reference sequence). The CDR3 extends over 14 amino acids.

This clone was picked up one time. This chain joins TRBV4-1 and TRBJ2-7; 12 bases match TRBD2. Germline CDR1 is MGHRA and CDR2 is YSYEKL. Trimming cost V 0 bases and J 1 base; bases outside gene matches: 1. This CDR3 has 16 amino acids. For the CDR3, the DNA is TGCGCCAGCAGCCAAGAAGGACTAGCGGGATCCTACGAGCAGTACTTC. Its protein is CASSQEGLAGSYEQYF.

The genes are TRBV30 and TRBJ2-7; 10 bases are a match to TRBD1. Germline assignment: CDR1 GTSNPN and CDR2 SVGIG (reference sequence). Unmatched junction bases numbered 6, after V lost 1 base and J lost 3 bases. The CDR3 has 15 residues. CDR3 loop: CAWSEGGQGDYEQYF. CDR3 DNA sequence: TGTGCCTGGAGTGAGGGAGGACAGGGGGACTACGAGCAGTACTTC.

V is TRBV27 and J is TRBJ2-1; the D gene is possibly TRBD2 (5 bases). CDR3 size: 16 residues. Looked up from germline, CDR1 is MNHEY and CDR2 is SMNVEV (reference sequence). Deletions cut 4 bases from V and 0 bases from J, with 13 bases between. Here the CDR3 DNA reads TGTGCCAGCAGTTCAAAGGACTCCTTCTCCTACAATGAGCAGTTCTTC. This sequence encodes CASSSKDSFSYNEQFF.

V gene TRBV5-6 combines with J gene TRBJ2-7; 13 bases are shared with TRBD2. Germline CDR1 is SGHDT and CDR2 is YYEEEE. The CDR3 is 19 amino acids. Losses at the gene ends were 3 bases for V and 4 bases for J; bases not matched to a gene: 16. Here the CDR3 reads CASSWRPFLGTSGDYEQYF. The CDR3 DNA follows: TGTGCCAGCAGCTGGCGCCCATTCCTCGGGACTAGCGGGGATTACGAGCAGTACTTC.

This chain joins TRBV5-8 and TRBJ2-1; the match to TRBD2 covers 7 bases. Germline V gene sequence: CDR1 SGHTS, CDR2 YDEGEE. With V trimmed by 4 bases and J by 7 bases, 11 bases remained unmatched. The CDR3 loop spans 15 amino acids. The CDR3 here is CASSGRERAGNEQFF. CDR3 nucleotide sequence: TGTGCCAGCAGCGGGCGGGAGCGAGCGGGGAATGAGCAGTTCTTC.

The chain has TRBV14 and TRBJ2-7; 8 nucleotides agree with TRBD1. Germline V gene sequence: CDR1 SGHDN, CDR2 FVKESK. J lost 9 bases, V lost 2 bases, and 9 bases had no gene match. This CDR3 is 14 amino acids long. Written as DNA, the CDR3 is TGTGCCAGCAGCCAACGCCAGGGGGCCGTTGGGCAGTACTTC. Protein: CASSQRQGAVGQYF.

The rearrangement uses TRBV18 and TRBJ1-1; maybe TRBD1 (5 bases). In germline, CDR1 is KGHSH, CDR2 LQKENI. V lost 4 bases and J lost 5, with 8 bases in between. This CDR3 is built from 12 residues. CDR3 nucleotide sequence: TGTGCCAGCTCACGGGGACTGACTGAAGCTTTCTTT. It codes for CASSRGLTEAFF.

The chain couples TRBV4-2 to TRBJ1-2, with 8 bases matching TRBD1. The germline V gene has CDR1 LGHNA and CDR2 YNFKEQ. V shed 0 bases, J shed 1 base, and the junction held 19 bases outside the gene matches. The length of the CDR3 is 21 residues. CDR3 DNA sequence: TGTGCCAGCAGCCAAGATTGGGTAGGGCAGGGGGCCCTCCAGTTTAACTATGGCTACACCTTC. Translation: CASSQDWVGQGALQFNYGYTF.

The genes are TRBV9 and TRBJ2-5, with 7 positions matching TRBD2. V lost 5 bases to trimming and J lost 2 bases; unmatched junction nucleotides: 6. The V gene's germline CDR1 is SGDLS and CDR2 YYNGEE. The CDR3 totals 14 residues. The CDR3 is CASSRAGSQETQYF. In DNA form, the CDR3 reads TGTGCCAGCAGTCGAGCGGGGTCACAAGAGACCCAGTACTTC. Variable domain in full (rest from reference TRBV9 and TRBJ2-5): DSGVTQTPKHLITATGQRVTLRCSPRSGDLSVYWYQQSLDQGLQFLIQYYNGEERAKGNILERFSAQQFPDLHSELNLSSLELGDSALYFCASSRAGSQETQYFGPGTRLLVL.

This chain links TRBV30 with TRBJ2-7; 12 positions agree with TRBD2. This CDR3 contains 20 residues. CDR1 and CDR2 from the germline V gene are GTSNPN and SVGIG (reference sequence). Unmatched junction bases numbered 28, after V lost 2 bases and J lost 11 bases. The CDR3 is CAWSQTTGTSGSLGLVYEYF. In DNA form, the CDR3 reads TGTGCCTGGAGTCAAACCACCGGGACTAGCGGGTCGCTTGGTTTAGTTTATGAGTACTTC.

V gene TRBV10-1 combines with J gene TRBJ2-5; 10 positions match TRBD2. This CDR3 region has 17 residues. V lost 2 bases and J lost 5; bases outside the gene matches: 11. In germline, CDR1 is WNHNN, CDR2 SYGVQD (reference sequence). The chain's CDR3 is CASSETLEREGRETQYF. The CDR3, as DNA: TGCGCCAGCAGTGAGACCCTTGAGCGGGAGGGCCGGGAGACCCAGTACTTC.

The V call is TRBV12-5, the J call TRBJ1-4; no firm D call. CDR3 length equals 17 residues. V was clipped by 0 bases and J by 3 bases, with 14 bases between them. Germline lookup yields CDR1 LGHNT and CDR2 FRNRAP. CDR3 region: CASGLVLSGVSNEKLFF. CDR3 coding DNA: TGTGCTAGTGGTTTGGTATTATCGGGAGTGTCTAATGAAAAACTGTTTTTT.

The rearrangement uses TRBV7-9 and TRBJ1-1; 8 positions match TRBD1. This CDR3 has 14 amino acids. Germline CDR1 is SEHNR and CDR2 is FQNEAQ (reference sequence). Germline trimming cut 6 bases from V and 5 bases from J; bases unmatched to any gene: 8. CDR3 in DNA: TGTGCCAGCAGTTCAGGACAGGGTGTAACTGAAGCTTTCTTT. Translated: CASSSGQGVTEAFF.

The chain couples TRBV19 to TRBJ1-2; TRBD1 matches at 7 bases. The CDR3 covers 12 residues. V lost 5 bases to trimming and J lost 4 bases; unmatched junction nucleotides: 1. Germline V lookup: CDR1 LNHDA, CDR2 SQIVND (reference sequence). The CDR3 DNA follows: TGTGCCAGTAGTTGGACAGGCTATGGCTACACCTTC. It is translated as CASSWTGYGYTF.